The 21 T cell receptor beta chains below were found in one sample sequenced in a study of T cell responses to AZD1222 COVID-19 vaccine. Only in-frame clones appear in the TCRdb table, and some are missing; sequencing was by immunoSEQ multiplex PCR. The sample records 210,000 or so clones, about 93% being singletons. The sequences come from peripheral blood, collected on day 0 of MenACWY control vaccination. Receptor source: an adult in good health.

The chain recombines TRBV30 with TRBJ1-4, with D possibly being TRBD1 (6 bases). The CDR3 has 14 residues. The V gene lost 4 bases and the J gene lost 2 bases, with 11 bases spanning the gap. The germline V gene has CDR1 GTSNPN and CDR2 SVGIG (reference sequence). The CDR3 spells CAWNRDTTNEKLFF. Written as DNA, the CDR3 is TGTGCCTGGAACCGGGACACCACTAATGAAAAACTGTTTTTT.

The chain uses TRBV11-3 and TRBJ1-1; unclear D gene. The V end was cut by 6 bases, the J end by 1 base, with 9 bases between. The CDR3 covers 13 residues. Germline values: CDR1 SGHNT, CDR2 YENEEA. In DNA, the CDR3 is TGTGCCAGCAGAGCGCACCCGAACACTGAAGCTTTCTTT. It encodes CASRAHPNTEAFF. Full variable domain (missing parts from reference TRBV11-3 and TRBJ1-1): EAGVVQSPRYKIIEKKQPVAFWCNPISGHNTLYWYLQNLGQGPELLIRYENEEAVDDSQLPKDRFSAERLKGVDSTLKIQPAELGDSAVYLCASRAHPNTEAFFGQGTRLTVV.

This chain joins TRBV29-1 and TRBJ1-1; the match to TRBD1 covers 7 bases. Germline values: CDR1 SQVTM, CDR2 ANQGSEA. The CDR3 sequence is 13 residues long. V shed 6 bases, J shed 1 base, and the junction held 5 bases outside the gene matches. The CDR3 sequence: CSVVRGGNTEAFF. CDR3 bases: TGCAGCGTAGTCAGGGGGGGGAACACTGAAGCTTTCTTT. Together with reference TRBV29-1 and TRBJ1-1, the CDR3 gives the full variable domain: SAVISQKPSRDICQRGTSLTIQCQVDSQVTMMFWYRQQPGQSLTLIATANQGSEATYESGFVIDKFPISRPNLTFSTLTVSNMSPEDSSIYLCSVVRGGNTEAFFGQGTRLTVV.

This clone has a single count. The chain has TRBV6-4 and TRBJ1-1; 9 bases line up with TRBD1. The CDR3 is 15 residues long. Germline CDR1 MRHNA, CDR2 SNTAGT. J lost 1 base, V lost 3 bases, and 3 bases had no gene match. The chain's CDR3 is CASSELQGANTEAFF. CDR3 coding DNA: TGTGCCAGCAGTGAATTACAGGGGGCGAACACTGAAGCTTTCTTT.

With regard to this clone: At one of its ends the junction is not consistent with the germline gene, which may arise from a read error. V gene TRBV7-2 combines with J gene TRBJ1-2; D perhaps matches TRBD1 (5 bases). CDR1 SGHTA and CDR2 FQGNSA come from the germline V gene. This CDR3 region has 14 residues. The CDR3 here is CASSLAEAGGLNTF. Here the CDR3 DNA reads TGTGCCAGCAGCCTAGCTGAGGCGGGGGGATTAAACACCTTC. The variable domain in full, completed from reference TRBV7-2 and TRBJ1-2, reads GAGVSQSPSNKVTEKGKDVELRCDPISGHTALYWYRQSLGQGLEFLIYFQGNSAPDKSGLPSDRFSAERTGGSVSTLTIQRTQQEDSAVYLCASSLAEAGGLNTFGSGTRLTVV.

The chain recombines TRBV20-1 with TRBJ1-2; no firm D call. Germline-derived CDR1 and CDR2 are DFQATT and SNEGSKA (reference sequence). Between the trimmed V and J ends, which lost 3 bases and 7 bases, there was a span of 18 bases. The CDR3 is 14 amino acids. Here the CDR3 DNA reads TGCAGTGCTAGTATGGCCCCAGAGGGAGTTGGCTACACCTTC. This codes for CSASMAPEGVGYTF.

The chain combines TRBV7-2 with TRBJ1-2; 7 bases fit TRBD1. The V gene end was trimmed by 3 bases and the J gene end by 6 bases; junction bases not matched to a gene: 7. The CDR3 loop spans 14 amino acids. From germline, CDR1 is SGHTA and CDR2 FQGNSA. CDR3 loop: CASSFHRQGHGYTF. The CDR3 DNA reads as TGTGCCAGCAGCTTCCATCGACAGGGCCATGGCTACACCTTC.

The J gene is TRBJ1-1, the V gene TRBV28; tentative D call: TRBD1 (5 bases). Germline loops: CDR1 MDHEN, CDR2 SYDVKM. Trimming pared 2 bases from V and 4 bases from J, leaving 35 bases between. This CDR3 spans 22 amino acids. The CDR3 nucleotides read TGTGCCAGCAGTTTAAGTTCGCCAGGGTGGACCCTTCTCCAAGGCGAGAGCACTGAAGCTTTCTTT. Its translation is CASSLSSPGWTLLQGESTEAFF.

V gene TRBV7-9 combines with J gene TRBJ1-3, with D possibly being TRBD1 (5 bases). Deletions cut 5 bases from V and 3 bases from J, with 17 bases between. The CDR3 sequence is 16 residues long. The germline gives CDR1 SEHNR, CDR2 FQNEAQ (reference sequence). CDR3 DNA: TGTGCCAGCAGCCGCGGTGGTAGGGGAAGTGGAAACACCATATATTTT. It is translated as CASSRGGRGSGNTIYF.

This clone has only one observation. The rearrangement joins TRBV3-1 (or the pseudogene TRBV3-2) to TRBJ1-2; 7 bases align to TRBD1. Germline CDR1 LGHDT, CDR2 YNNKEL (reference sequence). The V gene end was trimmed by 7 bases and the J gene end by 7 bases; junction bases not matched to a gene: 3. The CDR3 loop spans 11 amino acids. CDR3 residues: CASKGAPGYTF. CDR3 nucleotides: TGTGCCAGCAAGGGGGCTCCTGGCTACACCTTC.

J is TRBJ2-2 and V is TRBV5-4; 15 bases are a match to TRBD2. V was pared by 3 bases and J by 0 bases, with 6 bases of the junction left unmatched. This CDR3 has 19 residues. Per germline, CDR1 SGHNT and CDR2 YYREEE (reference sequence). The DNA for the CDR3 is TGTGCCAGCAGCTCCGGACTAGCGGGGGGGAACGCGAACACCGGGGAGCTGTTTTTT. This encodes CASSSGLAGGNANTGELFF.

The V and J genes are TRBV6-5 and TRBJ2-6; D call uncertain. Trimming cost V 6 bases and J 1 base, with 7 bases left between them. Germline V gene data show CDR1 as MNHEY and CDR2 as SVGAGI. The CDR3 contains 14 residues. For the CDR3, the DNA is TGTGCCAGCAGCACACGGTCTGGGGCCAACGTCCTGACTTTC. The encoded protein is CASSTRSGANVLTF.

This sequence joins TRBV3-1 (or the pseudogene TRBV3-2) and TRBJ1-3; 10 positions match TRBD1. Losses at the gene ends were 1 base for V and 8 bases for J; bases not matched to a gene: 14. Germline assignment: CDR1 LGHDT and CDR2 YNNKEL (reference sequence). The CDR3 length is 18 residues. CDR3 sequence reads: CASSQVLQYRDRGYTIYF. The CDR3 bases are TGTGCCAGCAGCCAAGTCCTACAATACCGGGACAGGGGATACACCATATATTTT.

The chain recombines TRBV7-9 with TRBJ1-2, with D unclear. V lost 5 bases to trimming and J lost 7 bases, with 8 bases between them. The length of the CDR3 is 11 residues. CDR1 and CDR2 from the germline V gene are SEHNR and FQNEAQ (reference sequence). The CDR3 spells CASSPTAGYTF. Written as DNA, the CDR3 is TGTGCCAGCAGCCCCACCGCTGGCTACACCTTC.

The chain employs TRBV20-1 and TRBJ1-1; TRBD1 agrees at 7 bases. After removal of 3 bases from V and 6 bases from J, the junction contained 13 bases not matched to a gene. The CDR3 runs 15 residues. Germline V lookup: CDR1 DFQATT, CDR2 SNEGSKA (reference sequence). The CDR3 bases are TGCAGTGCTAGTCCTGTTGAGGGGGCAAAGGCTGAAGCTTTCTTT. Translated: CSASPVEGAKAEAFF.

The rearrangement joins TRBV19 to TRBJ2-5, with D possibly being TRBD2 (6 bases). V lost 4 bases and J 7 bases, leaving 19 bases between the germline ends. Per the germline V gene, CDR1 is LNHDA and CDR2 is SQIVND (reference sequence). The CDR3 runs 15 residues. This chain's CDR3 is CASSTGPGEPGTQYF. Written as DNA, the CDR3 is TGTGCCAGTAGTACTGGGCCGGGGGAGCCGGGGACCCAGTACTTC.

The chain combines TRBV5-1 with TRBJ2-5; D remains unclear. The V gene lost 2 bases and the J gene lost 1 base, with 9 bases spanning the gap. The CDR3 covers 14 residues. Germline-derived CDR1 and CDR2 are SGHRS and YFSETQ. CDR3: CASSFSRTQETQYF. CDR3 coding DNA: TGCGCCAGCAGCTTTTCGCGTACCCAAGAGACCCAGTACTTC. The entire variable domain, with the rest obtained from reference TRBV5-1 and TRBJ2-5, is as follows: KAGVTQTPRYLIKTRGQQVTLSCSPISGHRSVSWYQQTPGQGLQFLFEYFSETQRNKGNFPGRFSGRQFSNSRSEMNVSTLELGDSALYLCASSFSRTQETQYFGPGTRLLVL.

This clone showed up just a few times. The chain has TRBV18 and TRBJ1-3; the D is unclear. Deletions cut 0 bases from V and 1 base from J, with 7 bases between. Germline lookup yields CDR1 KGHSH and CDR2 LQKENI. This CDR3 spans 15 amino acids. In DNA form, the CDR3 reads TGTGCCAGCTCACCACCGATGGAGTCTGGAAACACCATATATTTT. Amino acids: CASSPPMESGNTIYF.

This rearrangement joins TRBV19 to TRBJ1-3, with TRBD1 matching over 8 bases. This CDR3 is built from 14 residues. Unmatched junction bases numbered 7, after V lost 9 bases and J lost 3 bases. Germline V CDR1 and CDR2: LNHDA, SQIVND (reference sequence). The CDR3 nucleotides are TGTGCCAGCCTTTCAGGGGGCAGTGGAAACACCATATATTTT. This gives the protein CASLSGGSGNTIYF.

This clone occurred once. The chain employs TRBV5-6 and TRBJ1-3; no reliable D call. Between the trimmed V and J ends, which lost 0 bases and 2 bases, there was a span of 12 bases. Germline loops: CDR1 SGHDT, CDR2 YYEEEE. There are 16 residues in the CDR3. The CDR3 spells CASSLGARTAGNTIYF. CDR3 nucleotide sequence: TGTGCCAGCAGCTTGGGGGCAAGGACGGCTGGAAACACCATATATTTT.

Concerning this clone itself: Other DNA sequences in this sample translate to the same CDR3. V gene TRBV30 combines with J gene TRBJ1-1, with D tentatively TRBD1 (6 bases). The CDR3 spans 13 residues. In germline, CDR1 is GTSNPN, CDR2 SVGIG (reference sequence). The V end lost 0 bases, the J end lost 2 bases, and 7 bases lay between the germline ends. Here the CDR3 DNA reads TGTGCCTGGAGTGTACAGGGTAACACTGAAGCTTTCTTT. Protein product: CAWSVQGNTEAFF.